This TCR beta chain came from a study of T cell changes during pregnancy in multiple sclerosis. Here immunoSEQ multiplex PCR was the method, and the copy in TCRdb shows in-frame clones only, minus some. The data show approximately 60,000 clones, with over 75% seen just once and about 0.9% held by the top ten. Trimming took 0 bases from V and 5 from J; bases not matched to a gene: 13. Germline V CDR1 and CDR2: GTSNPN, SVGIG (reference sequence). The CDR3 has 16 amino acids. The TCR sequence derives from a female donor with multiple sclerosis, enrolled in a pregnancy study. Sample: peripheral blood, taken before pregnancy. The chain has TRBV30 and TRBJ2-7; 7 bases map to TRBD1. CDR3 DNA sequence: TGTGCCTGGAGTGTACAGGGGATCATCGTACCTAACGAGCAGTACTTC. Translation: CAWSVQGIIVPNEQYF.